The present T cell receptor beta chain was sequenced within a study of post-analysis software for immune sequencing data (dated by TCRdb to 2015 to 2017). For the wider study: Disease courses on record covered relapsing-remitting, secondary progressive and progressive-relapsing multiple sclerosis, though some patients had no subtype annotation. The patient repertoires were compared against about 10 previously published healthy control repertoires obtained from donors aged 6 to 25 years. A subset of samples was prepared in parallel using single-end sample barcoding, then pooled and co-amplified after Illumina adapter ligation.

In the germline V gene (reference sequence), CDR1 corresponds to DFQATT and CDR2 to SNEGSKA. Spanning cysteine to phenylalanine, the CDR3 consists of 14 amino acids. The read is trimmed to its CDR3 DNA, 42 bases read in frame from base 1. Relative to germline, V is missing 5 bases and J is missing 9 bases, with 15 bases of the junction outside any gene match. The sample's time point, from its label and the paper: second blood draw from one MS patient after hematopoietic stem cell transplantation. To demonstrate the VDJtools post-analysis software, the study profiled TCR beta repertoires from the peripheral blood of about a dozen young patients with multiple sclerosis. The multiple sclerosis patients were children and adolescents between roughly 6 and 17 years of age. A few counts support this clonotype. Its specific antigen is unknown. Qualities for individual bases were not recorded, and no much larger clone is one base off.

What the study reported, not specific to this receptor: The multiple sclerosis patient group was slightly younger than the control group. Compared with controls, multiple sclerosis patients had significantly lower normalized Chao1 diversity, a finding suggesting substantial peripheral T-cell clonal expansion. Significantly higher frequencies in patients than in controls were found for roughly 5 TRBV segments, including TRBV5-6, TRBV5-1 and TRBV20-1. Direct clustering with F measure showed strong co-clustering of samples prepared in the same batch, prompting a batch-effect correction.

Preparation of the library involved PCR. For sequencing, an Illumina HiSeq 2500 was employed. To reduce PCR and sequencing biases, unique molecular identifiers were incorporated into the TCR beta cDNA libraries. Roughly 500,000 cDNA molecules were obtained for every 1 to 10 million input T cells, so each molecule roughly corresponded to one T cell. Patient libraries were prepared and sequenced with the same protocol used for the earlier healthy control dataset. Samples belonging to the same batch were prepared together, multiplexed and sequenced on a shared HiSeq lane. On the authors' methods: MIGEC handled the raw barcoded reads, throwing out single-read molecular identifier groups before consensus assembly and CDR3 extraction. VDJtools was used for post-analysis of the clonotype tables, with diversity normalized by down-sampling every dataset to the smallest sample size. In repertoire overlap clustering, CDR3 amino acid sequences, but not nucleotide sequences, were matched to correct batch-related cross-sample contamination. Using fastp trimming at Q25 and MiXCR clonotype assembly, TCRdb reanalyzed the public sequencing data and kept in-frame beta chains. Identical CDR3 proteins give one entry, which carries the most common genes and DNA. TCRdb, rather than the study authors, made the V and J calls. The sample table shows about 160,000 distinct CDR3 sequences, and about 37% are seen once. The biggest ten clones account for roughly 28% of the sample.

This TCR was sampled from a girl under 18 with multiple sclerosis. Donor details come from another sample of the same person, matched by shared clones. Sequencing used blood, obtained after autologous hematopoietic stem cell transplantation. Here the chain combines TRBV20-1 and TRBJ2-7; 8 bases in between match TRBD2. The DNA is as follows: TGCAGTGCTGGGCCGGGACTAGATTCCGCCGGGCAGTACTTC. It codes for CSAGPGLDSAGQYF.